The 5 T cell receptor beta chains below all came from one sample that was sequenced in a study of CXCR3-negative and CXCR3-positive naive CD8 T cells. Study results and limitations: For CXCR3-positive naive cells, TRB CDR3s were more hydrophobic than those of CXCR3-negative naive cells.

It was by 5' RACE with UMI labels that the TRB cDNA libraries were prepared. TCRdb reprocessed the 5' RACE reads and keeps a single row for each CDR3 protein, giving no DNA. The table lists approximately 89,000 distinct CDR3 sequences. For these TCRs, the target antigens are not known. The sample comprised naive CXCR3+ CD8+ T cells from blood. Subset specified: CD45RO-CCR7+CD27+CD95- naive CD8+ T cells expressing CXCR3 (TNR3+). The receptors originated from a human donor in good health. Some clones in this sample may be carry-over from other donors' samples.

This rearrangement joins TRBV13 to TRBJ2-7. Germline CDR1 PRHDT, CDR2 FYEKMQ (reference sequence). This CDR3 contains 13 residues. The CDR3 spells CASSSTGPYEQYF.

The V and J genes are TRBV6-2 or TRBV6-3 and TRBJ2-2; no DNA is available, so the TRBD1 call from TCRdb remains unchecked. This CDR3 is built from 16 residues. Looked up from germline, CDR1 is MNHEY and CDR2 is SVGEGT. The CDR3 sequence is CASTSSAPANTGELFF.

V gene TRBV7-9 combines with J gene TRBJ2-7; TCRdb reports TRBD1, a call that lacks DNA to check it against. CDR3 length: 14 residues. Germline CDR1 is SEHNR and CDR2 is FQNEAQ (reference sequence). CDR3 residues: CASSPGQGEYEQYF.

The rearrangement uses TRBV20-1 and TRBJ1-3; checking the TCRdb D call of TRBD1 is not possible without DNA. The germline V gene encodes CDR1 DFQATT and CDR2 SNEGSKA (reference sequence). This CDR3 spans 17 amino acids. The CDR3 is CSARELGQGLSGNTIYF.

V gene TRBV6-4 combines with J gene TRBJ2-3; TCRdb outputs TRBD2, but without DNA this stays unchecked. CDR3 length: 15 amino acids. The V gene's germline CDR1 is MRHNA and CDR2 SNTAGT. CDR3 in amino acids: CASRAAAGYTDTQYF.